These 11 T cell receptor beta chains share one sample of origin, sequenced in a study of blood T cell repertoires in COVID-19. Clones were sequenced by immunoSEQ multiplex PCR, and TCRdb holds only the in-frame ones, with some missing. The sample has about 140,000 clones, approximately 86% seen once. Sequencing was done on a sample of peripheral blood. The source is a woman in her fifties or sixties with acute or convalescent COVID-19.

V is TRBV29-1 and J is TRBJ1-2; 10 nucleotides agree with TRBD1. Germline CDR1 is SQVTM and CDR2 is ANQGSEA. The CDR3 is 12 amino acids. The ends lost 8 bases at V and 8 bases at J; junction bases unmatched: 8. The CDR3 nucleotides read TGCAGCATACGACAGGGGGCCGGGGGCTACACCTTC. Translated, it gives CSIRQGAGGYTF.

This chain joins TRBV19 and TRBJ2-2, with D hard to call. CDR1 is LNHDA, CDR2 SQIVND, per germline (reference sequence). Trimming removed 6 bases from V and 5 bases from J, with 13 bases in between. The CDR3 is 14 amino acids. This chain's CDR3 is CASRVSDATGELFF. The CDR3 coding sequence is TGTGCCAGTAGGGTTAGTGATGCGACCGGGGAGCTGTTTTTT.

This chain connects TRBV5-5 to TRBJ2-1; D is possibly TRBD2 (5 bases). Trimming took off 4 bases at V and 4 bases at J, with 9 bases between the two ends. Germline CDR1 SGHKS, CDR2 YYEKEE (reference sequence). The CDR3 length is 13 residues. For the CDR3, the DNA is TGTGCCAGCAGCCCGGAGCGGTACAATGAGCAGTTCTTC. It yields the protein CASSPERYNEQFF.

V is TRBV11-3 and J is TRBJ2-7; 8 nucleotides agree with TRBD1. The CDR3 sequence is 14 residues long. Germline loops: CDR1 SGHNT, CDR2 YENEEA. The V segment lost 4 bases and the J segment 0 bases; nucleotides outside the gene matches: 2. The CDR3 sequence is CASSSGQDSYEQYF. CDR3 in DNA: TGTGCCAGCAGCTCGGGACAGGACTCCTACGAGCAGTACTTC.

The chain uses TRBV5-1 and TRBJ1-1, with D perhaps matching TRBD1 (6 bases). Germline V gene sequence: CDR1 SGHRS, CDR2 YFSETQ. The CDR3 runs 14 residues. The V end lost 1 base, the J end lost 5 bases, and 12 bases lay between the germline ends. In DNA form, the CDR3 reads TGCGCCAGCAGCTTGCGACGGGGGGCTACTGAAGCTTTCTTT. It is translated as CASSLRRGATEAFF.

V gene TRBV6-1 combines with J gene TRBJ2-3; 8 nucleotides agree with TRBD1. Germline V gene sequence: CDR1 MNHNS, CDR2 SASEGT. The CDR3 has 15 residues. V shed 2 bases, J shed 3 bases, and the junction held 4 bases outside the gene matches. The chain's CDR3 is CASSERTGRTDTQYF. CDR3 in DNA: TGTGCCAGCAGTGAAAGGACAGGGCGGACAGATACGCAGTATTTT.

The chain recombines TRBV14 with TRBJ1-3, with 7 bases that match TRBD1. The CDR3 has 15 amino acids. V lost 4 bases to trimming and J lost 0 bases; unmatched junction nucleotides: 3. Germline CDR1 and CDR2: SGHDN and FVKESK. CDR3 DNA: TGTGCCAGCAGCCCGACAGGGTTCTCTGGAAACACCATATATTTT. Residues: CASSPTGFSGNTIYF.

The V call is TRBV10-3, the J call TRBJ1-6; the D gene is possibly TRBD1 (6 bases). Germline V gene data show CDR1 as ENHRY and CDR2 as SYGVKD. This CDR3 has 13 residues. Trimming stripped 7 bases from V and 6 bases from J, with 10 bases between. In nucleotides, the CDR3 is TGTGCCATCACCGAGGGGGTTAATTCACCCCTCCACTTT. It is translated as CAITEGVNSPLHF.

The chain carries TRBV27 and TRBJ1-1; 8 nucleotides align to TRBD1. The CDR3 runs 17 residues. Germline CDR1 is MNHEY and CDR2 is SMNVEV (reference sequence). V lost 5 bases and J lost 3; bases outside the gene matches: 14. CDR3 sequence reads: CASSRGRGQGEDTEAFF. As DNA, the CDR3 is TGTGCCAGCAGTCGGGGCCGAGGACAGGGTGAAGACACTGAAGCTTTCTTT.

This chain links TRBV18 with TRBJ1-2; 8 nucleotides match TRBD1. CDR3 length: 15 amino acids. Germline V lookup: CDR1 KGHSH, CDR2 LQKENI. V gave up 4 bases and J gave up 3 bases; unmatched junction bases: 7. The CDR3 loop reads CASSRGQGADYGYTF. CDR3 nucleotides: TGTGCCAGCTCACGGGGGCAGGGGGCCGACTATGGCTACACCTTC.

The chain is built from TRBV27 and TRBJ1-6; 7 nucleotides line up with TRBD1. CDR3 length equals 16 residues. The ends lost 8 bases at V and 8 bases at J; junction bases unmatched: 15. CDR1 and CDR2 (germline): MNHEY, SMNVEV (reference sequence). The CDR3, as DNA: TGTGCCAGCCGAGCAATTTCGACAGGGAAGGATTCACCCCTCCACTTT. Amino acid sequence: CASRAISTGKDSPLHF.